This T cell receptor (beta chain) was sequenced during a study of Ad26.COV2.S vaccination and SARS-CoV-2 variants. Profiling relied on immunoSEQ multiplex PCR, and the TCRdb table lists in-frame clones only, not all of them. Of around 420,000 clones detected, over 75% appear once; the ten largest clones hold less than 4.5%. This CDR3 has 11 amino acids. Trimming left V 0 bases short and J 15 bases short, with 8 bases between. Germline-derived CDR1 and CDR2 are LNHNV and YYDKDF (reference sequence). Treatment here: 19 received Ad26.COV2.S at low or high dose, single or two shots; roughly five received placebo; per-sample allocation not given. The study sampled participants on day 63 after the first vaccine or placebo injection.

This clonotype was sampled from a person aged 18-65 years who received the Ad26.COV2.S COVID-19 vaccine or a placebo. Sequenced material: peripheral blood, taken in a trial of Ad26.COV2.S vaccine versus placebo. The V and J genes are TRBV15 and TRBJ1-4, with unresolved D. The DNA of the CDR3 is TGTGCCACCAGCAGAGAGGAAAAGGTGTTTTTT. It specifies CATSREEKVFF.